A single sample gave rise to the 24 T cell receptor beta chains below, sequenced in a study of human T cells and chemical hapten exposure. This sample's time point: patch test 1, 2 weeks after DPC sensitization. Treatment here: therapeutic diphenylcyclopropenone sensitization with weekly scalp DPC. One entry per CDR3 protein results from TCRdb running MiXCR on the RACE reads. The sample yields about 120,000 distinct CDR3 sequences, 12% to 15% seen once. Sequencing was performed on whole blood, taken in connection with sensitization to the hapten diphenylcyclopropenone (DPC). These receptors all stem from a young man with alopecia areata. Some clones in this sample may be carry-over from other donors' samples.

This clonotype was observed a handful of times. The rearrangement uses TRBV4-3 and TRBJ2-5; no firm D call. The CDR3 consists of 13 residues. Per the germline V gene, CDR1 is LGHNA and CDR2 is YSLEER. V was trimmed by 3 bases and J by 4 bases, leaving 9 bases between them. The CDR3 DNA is TGCGCCAGCAGCCAGCGACGAGGAGAGACCCAGTACTTC. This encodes CASSQRRGETQYF.

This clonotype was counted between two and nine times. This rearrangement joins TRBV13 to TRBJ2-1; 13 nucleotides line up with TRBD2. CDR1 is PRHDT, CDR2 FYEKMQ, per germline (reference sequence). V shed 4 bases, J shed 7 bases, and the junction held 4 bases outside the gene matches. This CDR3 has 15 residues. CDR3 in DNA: TGTGCCAGCAGCTCGGGACTAGCGGGGCTGAATGAGCAGTTCTTC. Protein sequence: CASSSGLAGLNEQFF.

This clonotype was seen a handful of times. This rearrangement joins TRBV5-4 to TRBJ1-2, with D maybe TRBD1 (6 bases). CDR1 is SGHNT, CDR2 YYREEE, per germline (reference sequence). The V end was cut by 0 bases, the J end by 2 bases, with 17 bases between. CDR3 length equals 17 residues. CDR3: CASSLGGQSQVNYGYTF. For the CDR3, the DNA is TGTGCCAGCAGCTTGGGAGGACAGAGTCAAGTAAACTATGGCTACACCTTC.

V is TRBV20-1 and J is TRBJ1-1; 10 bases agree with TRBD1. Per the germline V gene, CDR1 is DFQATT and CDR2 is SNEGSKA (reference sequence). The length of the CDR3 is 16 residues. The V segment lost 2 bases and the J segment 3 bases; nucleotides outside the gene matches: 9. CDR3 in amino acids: CSARTRDRGFDTEAFF. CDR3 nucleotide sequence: TGCAGTGCTAGAACTAGGGACAGGGGTTTCGACACTGAAGCTTTCTTT.

CDR3: CASSQGQGSLTDTQYF. The CDR3 DNA sequence: TGTGCCAGCAGCCAGGGACAGGGGTCGCTTACAGATACGCAGTATTTT. This sequence joins TRBV4-2 and TRBJ2-3; TRBD1 matches 10 bases. Germline V CDR1 and CDR2: LGHNA, YNFKEQ. CDR3 length equals 16 residues. After removal of 3 bases from V and 3 bases from J, the junction contained 6 bases not matched to a gene.

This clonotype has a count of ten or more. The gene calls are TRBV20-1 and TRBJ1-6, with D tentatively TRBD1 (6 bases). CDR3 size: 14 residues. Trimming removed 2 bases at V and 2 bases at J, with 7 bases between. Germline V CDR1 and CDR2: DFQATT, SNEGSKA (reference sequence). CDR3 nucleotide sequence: TGCAGTGCTAGAAAGGGGGCCTATAATTCACCCCTCCACTTT. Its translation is CSARKGAYNSPLHF.

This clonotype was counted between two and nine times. CDR3 sequence (DNA): TGTGCCAGCAGCGTAGACGGCAATGGGGGGAAACTGTTTTTT. Translated, it gives CASSVDGNGGKLFF. V gene TRBV9 combines with J gene TRBJ1-4; possibly TRBD1 for D (5 bases). The CDR3 sequence is 14 residues long. Germline values: CDR1 SGDLS, CDR2 YYNGEE. Trimming took off 0 bases at V and 11 bases at J, with 14 bases between the two ends.

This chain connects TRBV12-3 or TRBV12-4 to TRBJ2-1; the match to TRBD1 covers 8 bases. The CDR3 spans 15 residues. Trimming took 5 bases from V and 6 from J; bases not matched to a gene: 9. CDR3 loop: CASSERTGWGNEQFF. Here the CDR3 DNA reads TGTGCCAGCAGTGAGAGGACAGGGTGGGGCAATGAGCAGTTCTTC.

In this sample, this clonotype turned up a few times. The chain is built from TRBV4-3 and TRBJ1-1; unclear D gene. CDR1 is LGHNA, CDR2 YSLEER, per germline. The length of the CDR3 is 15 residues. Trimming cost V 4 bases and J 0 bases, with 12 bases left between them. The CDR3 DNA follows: TGCGCCAGCAGCCGCTTCTGGAGTATGAACACTGAAGCTTTCTTT. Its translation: CASSRFWSMNTEAFF.

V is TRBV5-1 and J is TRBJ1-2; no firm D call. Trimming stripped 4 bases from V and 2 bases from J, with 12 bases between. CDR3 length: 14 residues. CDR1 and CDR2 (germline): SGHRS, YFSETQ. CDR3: CASSPDNSNYGYTF. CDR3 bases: TGCGCCAGCAGCCCCGACAATTCAAACTATGGCTACACCTTC.

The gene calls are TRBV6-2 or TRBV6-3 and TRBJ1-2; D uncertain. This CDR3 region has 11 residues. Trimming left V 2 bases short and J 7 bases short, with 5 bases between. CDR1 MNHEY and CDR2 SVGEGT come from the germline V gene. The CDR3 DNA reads TGTGCCAGCAGTTACGGTCTTGGCTACACCTTC. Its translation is CASSYGLGYTF.

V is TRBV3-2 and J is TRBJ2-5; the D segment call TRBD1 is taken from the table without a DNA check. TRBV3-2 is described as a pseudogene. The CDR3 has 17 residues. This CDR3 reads CASSPSGTGTPEETQYF. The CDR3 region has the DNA TGTGCCAGCAGCCCCAGCGGGACAGGGACCCCAGAAGAGACCCAGTACTTC.

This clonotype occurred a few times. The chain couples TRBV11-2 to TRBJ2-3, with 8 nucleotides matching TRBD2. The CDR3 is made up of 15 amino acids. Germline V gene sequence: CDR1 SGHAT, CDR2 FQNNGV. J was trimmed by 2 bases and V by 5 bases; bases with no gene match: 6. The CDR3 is CASSAGGAPTDTQYF. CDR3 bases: TGTGCCAGCAGCGCCGGGGGGGCTCCCACAGATACGCAGTATTTT.

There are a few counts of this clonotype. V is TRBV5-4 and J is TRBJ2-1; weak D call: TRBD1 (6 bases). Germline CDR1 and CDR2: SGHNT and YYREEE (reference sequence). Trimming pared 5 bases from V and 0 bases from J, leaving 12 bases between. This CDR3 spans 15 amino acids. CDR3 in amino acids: CASRQDRSSYNEQFF. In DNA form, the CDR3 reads TGTGCCAGCAGGCAGGACAGAAGCTCCTACAATGAGCAGTTCTTC.

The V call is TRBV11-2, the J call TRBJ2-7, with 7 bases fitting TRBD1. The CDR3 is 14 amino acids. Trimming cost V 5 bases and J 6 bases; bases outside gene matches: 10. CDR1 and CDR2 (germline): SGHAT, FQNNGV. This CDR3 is CASSRGRQGREQYF. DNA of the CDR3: TGTGCCAGCAGCAGAGGCCGACAGGGACGCGAGCAGTACTTC.

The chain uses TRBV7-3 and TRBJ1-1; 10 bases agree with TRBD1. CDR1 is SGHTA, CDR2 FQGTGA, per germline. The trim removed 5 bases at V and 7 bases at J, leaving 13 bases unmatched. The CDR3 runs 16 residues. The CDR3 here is CASSTTKGDRGVEAFF. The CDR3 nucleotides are TGTGCCAGCAGCACAACAAAAGGGGACAGGGGTGTTGAAGCTTTCTTT.

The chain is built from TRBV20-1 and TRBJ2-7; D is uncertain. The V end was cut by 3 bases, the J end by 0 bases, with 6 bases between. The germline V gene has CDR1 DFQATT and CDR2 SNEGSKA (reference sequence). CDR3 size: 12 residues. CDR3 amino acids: CSARVTSYEQYF. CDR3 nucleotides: TGCAGTGCTAGGGTTACCTCCTACGAGCAGTACTTC.

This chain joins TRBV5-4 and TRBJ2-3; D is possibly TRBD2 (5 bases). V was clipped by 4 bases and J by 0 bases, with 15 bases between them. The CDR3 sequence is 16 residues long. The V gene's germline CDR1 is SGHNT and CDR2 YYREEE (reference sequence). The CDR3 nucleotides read TGTGCCAGCAGCCCCGTAGCGAGCGCTAGCACAGATACGCAGTATTTT. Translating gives CASSPVASASTDTQYF. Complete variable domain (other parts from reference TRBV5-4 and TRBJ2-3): ETGVTQSPTHLIKTRGQQVTLRCSSQSGHNTVSWYQQALGQGPQFIFQYYREEENGRGNFPPRFSGLQFPNYSSELNVNALELDDSALYLCASSPVASASTDTQYFGPGTRLTVL.

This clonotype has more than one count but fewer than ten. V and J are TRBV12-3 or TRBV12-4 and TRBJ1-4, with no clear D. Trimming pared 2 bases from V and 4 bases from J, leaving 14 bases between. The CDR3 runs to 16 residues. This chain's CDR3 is CASSLYGRGNNEKLFF. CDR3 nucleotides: TGTGCCAGCAGTTTATATGGGCGCGGAAATAATGAAAAACTGTTTTTT.

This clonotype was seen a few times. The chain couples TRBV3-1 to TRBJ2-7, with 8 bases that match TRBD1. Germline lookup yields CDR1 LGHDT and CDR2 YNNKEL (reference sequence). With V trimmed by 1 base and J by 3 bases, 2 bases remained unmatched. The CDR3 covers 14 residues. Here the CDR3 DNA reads TGTGCCAGCAGCCAAGGCGACAGGGGCTACGAGCAGTACTTC. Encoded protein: CASSQGDRGYEQYF.

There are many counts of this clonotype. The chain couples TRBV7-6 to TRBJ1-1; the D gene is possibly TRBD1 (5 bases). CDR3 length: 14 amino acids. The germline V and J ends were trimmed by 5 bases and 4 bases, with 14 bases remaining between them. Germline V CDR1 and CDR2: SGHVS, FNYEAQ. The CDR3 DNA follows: TGTGCCAGCAGCCATGGGACTGGTCGCACTGAAGCTTTCTTT. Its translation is CASSHGTGRTEAFF.

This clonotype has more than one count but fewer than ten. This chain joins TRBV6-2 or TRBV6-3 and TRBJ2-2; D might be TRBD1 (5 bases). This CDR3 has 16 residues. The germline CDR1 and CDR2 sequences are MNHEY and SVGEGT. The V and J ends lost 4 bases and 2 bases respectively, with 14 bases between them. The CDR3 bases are TGTGCCAGCAGTTTCCCCAGGGTGTATAACACCGGGGAGCTGTTTTTT. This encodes CASSFPRVYNTGELFF.

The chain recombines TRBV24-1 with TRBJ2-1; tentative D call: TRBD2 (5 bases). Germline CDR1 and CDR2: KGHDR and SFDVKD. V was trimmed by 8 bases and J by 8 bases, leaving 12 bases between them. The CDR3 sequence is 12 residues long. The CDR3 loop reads CATTLHGDEQFF. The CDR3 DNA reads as TGTGCCACCACCCTACACGGGGATGAGCAGTTCTTC.

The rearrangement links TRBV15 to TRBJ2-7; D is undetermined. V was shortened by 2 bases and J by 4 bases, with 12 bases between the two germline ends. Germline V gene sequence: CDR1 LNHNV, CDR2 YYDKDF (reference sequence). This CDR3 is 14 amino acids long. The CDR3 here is CATSRKDGVYEQYF. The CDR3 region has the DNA TGTGCCACCAGCAGAAAGGACGGCGTATACGAGCAGTACTTC.